The rows below give T cell receptor beta chains drawn from one sample of a study of shared clonotypes between healthy human individuals. Assay: immunoSEQ multiplex PCR; the TCRdb copy retains only in-frame clones and omits some. The sample records about 990,000 clones, around three quarters being singletons. The sample taken for sequencing was memory CD4+ T cells from PBMCs. All receptors come from a man between 18 and 35 years old in good health. Some clones in this sample may be carry-over from other donors' samples. Each CDR3 is given with its conserved first and last residue. The D gene is left open where the match is weak. Clone size is shown for a subset of rows, as once, few, many or a class of expanded clone.

j_call: TRBJ2-7
cdr3_length: 12
clone_size: few
d_call: -
v_call: TRBV30
cdr3_nt: TGTGCCTGGAGTCCCACAGACGACGAGCAGTACTTC
cdr3_aa: CAWSPTDDEQYF

j_call: TRBJ2-2
cdr3_length: 13
clone_size: -
d_call: -
v_call: TRBV19
cdr3_nt: TGTGCCAGTAGTAACAGAAACACCGGGGAGCTGTTTTTT
cdr3_aa: CASSNRNTGELFF

j_call: TRBJ2-3
cdr3_length: 16
clone_size: -
d_call: -
v_call: TRBV2
cdr3_nt: TGTGCCAGCAGTAAGGACGGGAAGCCTAGCACAGATACGCAGTATTTT
cdr3_aa: CASSKDGKPSTDTQYF

j_call: TRBJ2-5
cdr3_length: 14
clone_size: -
d_call: TRBD2
v_call: TRBV25-1
cdr3_nt: TGTGCCAGCAGTGAGTGGAGCGGGAAAGAGACCCAGTACTTC
cdr3_aa: CASSEWSGKETQYF

j_call: TRBJ2-5
cdr3_length: 11
clone_size: few
d_call: -
v_call: TRBV25-1
cdr3_nt: TGTGCCAGCAGGAATCTGGAGACCCAGTACTTC
cdr3_aa: CASRNLETQYF

j_call: TRBJ2-7
cdr3_length: 14
clone_size: -
d_call: -
v_call: TRBV29-1
cdr3_nt: TGCAGCAAGAAAGCTTGCCTGAAGAGGCACGAGCAGTACTTC
cdr3_aa: CSKKACLKRHEQYF

j_call: TRBJ2-1
cdr3_length: 16
clone_size: -
d_call: -
v_call: TRBV4-1
cdr3_nt: TGCGCCAGCAGCCAAGTAGGAGAAGCCCCATCGAATGAGCAGTTCTTC
cdr3_aa: CASSQVGEAPSNEQFF

j_call: TRBJ2-2
cdr3_length: 14
clone_size: -
d_call: -
v_call: TRBV6-4
cdr3_nt: TGTGCCAGCAGAATGAGGCCCAACACCGGGGAGCTGTTTTTT
cdr3_aa: CASRMRPNTGELFF

j_call: TRBJ2-1
cdr3_length: 18
clone_size: -
d_call: -
v_call: TRBV15
cdr3_nt: TGTGCCACCAGCAGAGTGGGAGGCGGGCTAGCCTCCTACAATGAGCAGTTCTTC
cdr3_aa: CATSRVGGGLASYNEQFF

j_call: TRBJ2-4
cdr3_length: 15
clone_size: -
d_call: TRBD1
v_call: TRBV28
cdr3_nt: TGTGCCAGCAGTTCAGGGACAGGGGGCAAAAACATTCAGTACTTC
cdr3_aa: CASSSGTGGKNIQYF

j_call: TRBJ2-3
cdr3_length: 16
clone_size: -
d_call: TRBD2
v_call: TRBV5-1
cdr3_nt: TGCGCCAGCAGCTTTACTAGCGGGACTATCACAGATACGCAGTATTTT
cdr3_aa: CASSFTSGTITDTQYF

j_call: TRBJ1-3
cdr3_length: 15
clone_size: -
d_call: TRBD1
v_call: TRBV2
cdr3_nt: TGTGCCAGCGGCAGGGGGGCTCTCTCTGGAAACACCATATATTTT
cdr3_aa: CASGRGALSGNTIYF

j_call: TRBJ2-1
cdr3_length: 12
clone_size: -
d_call: -
v_call: TRBV11-2
cdr3_nt: TGTGCCAGCAGCTTAGTGGCCGGGGGCCCATTCTTC
cdr3_aa: CASSLVAGGPFF

j_call: TRBJ2-7
cdr3_length: 14
clone_size: -
d_call: TRBD1
v_call: TRBV7-9
cdr3_nt: TGTGCCAGCAGCCAACGACAGGGTGCCCACGAGCAGTACTTC
cdr3_aa: CASSQRQGAHEQYF

j_call: TRBJ2-2
cdr3_length: 14
clone_size: -
d_call: TRBD2
v_call: TRBV28
cdr3_nt: TGTGCCAGCAGCCAACTAGCGGGGTCCGGGGAGCTGTTTTTT
cdr3_aa: CASSQLAGSGELFF

j_call: TRBJ2-2
cdr3_length: 16
clone_size: -
d_call: -
v_call: TRBV11-2
cdr3_nt: TGTGCCAGCAGCCGAACCGGACGGGCGAACACCGGGGAGCTGTTTTTT
cdr3_aa: CASSRTGRANTGELFF

j_call: TRBJ2-1
cdr3_length: 15
clone_size: -
d_call: -
v_call: TRBV2
cdr3_nt: TGTGCCAGCAGTGATCAGCAAACCATCTACAATGAGCAGTTCTTC
cdr3_aa: CASSDQQTIYNEQFF

j_call: TRBJ2-1
cdr3_length: 17
clone_size: -
d_call: -
v_call: TRBV9
cdr3_nt: TGTGCCAGCAGCGGATACACGACGGGACGCAACTACAATGAGCAGTTCTTC
cdr3_aa: CASSGYTTGRNYNEQFF

j_call: TRBJ2-2
cdr3_length: 16
clone_size: -
d_call: TRBD2
v_call: TRBV6-6
cdr3_nt: TGTGCCAGTAGTTATAGGACTAGAATGAACACCGGGGAGCTGTTTTTT
cdr3_aa: CASSYRTRMNTGELFF

j_call: TRBJ1-1
cdr3_length: 13
clone_size: -
d_call: -
v_call: TRBV6-1
cdr3_nt: TGTGCCAGCAAAAATTACATGAACACTGAAGCTTTCTTT
cdr3_aa: CASKNYMNTEAFF

j_call: TRBJ2-1
cdr3_length: 14
clone_size: -
d_call: -
v_call: TRBV28
cdr3_nt: TGTGCCAGCAGTTCCTTGGGGATCAGGGATGAGCAGTTCTTC
cdr3_aa: CASSSLGIRDEQFF

j_call: TRBJ2-2
cdr3_length: 13
clone_size: -
d_call: -
v_call: TRBV11-3
cdr3_nt: TGTGCCAGCAGCTTAGTCAGAACCGGGGAGCTGTTTTTT
cdr3_aa: CASSLVRTGELFF

j_call: TRBJ2-5
cdr3_length: 15
clone_size: -
d_call: -
v_call: TRBV7-9
cdr3_nt: TGTGCCAGCAGCTTAGCTGTTGGCAGGTCGGGGACCCAGTACTTC
cdr3_aa: CASSLAVGRSGTQYF

j_call: TRBJ2-7
cdr3_length: 15
clone_size: -
d_call: -
v_call: TRBV7-2
cdr3_nt: TGTGCCAGCAGCTTAGCCGGGACGAGCTCCTACGAGCAGTACTTC
cdr3_aa: CASSLAGTSSYEQYF

j_call: TRBJ2-2
cdr3_length: 15
clone_size: few
d_call: -
v_call: TRBV2
cdr3_nt: TGTGCCAGCACTAAGACGGGAGCCGCCACCGGGGAGCTGTTTTTT
cdr3_aa: CASTKTGAATGELFF

j_call: TRBJ2-7
cdr3_length: 14
clone_size: few
d_call: -
v_call: TRBV7-2
cdr3_nt: TGTGCCAGCAGCTTAGGAGTCGGAACCTACGAGCAGTACTTC
cdr3_aa: CASSLGVGTYEQYF

j_call: TRBJ2-7
cdr3_length: 12
clone_size: -
d_call: -
v_call: TRBV29-1
cdr3_nt: TGCAGCATCCAAAGGGGAGGCTACGAGCAGTACTTC
cdr3_aa: CSIQRGGYEQYF

j_call: TRBJ2-1
cdr3_length: 13
clone_size: once
d_call: -
v_call: TRBV9
cdr3_nt: TGTGCCAGCAGCGTAAGCTACCGGGGGGAGCAGTTCTTC
cdr3_aa: CASSVSYRGEQFF

j_call: TRBJ2-1
cdr3_length: 14
clone_size: -
d_call: -
v_call: TRBV2
cdr3_nt: TGTGCCAGCTCCTCACTAGTGTCCTACAATGAGCAGTTCTTC
cdr3_aa: CASSSLVSYNEQFF

j_call: TRBJ2-1
cdr3_length: 16
clone_size: -
d_call: TRBD2
v_call: TRBV7-2
cdr3_nt: TGTGCCAGCAGCCTTAGTGGCGTGCTAGCGGGCAATGAGCAGTTCTTC
cdr3_aa: CASSLSGVLAGNEQFF

j_call: TRBJ2-3
cdr3_length: 15
clone_size: -
d_call: TRBD1
v_call: TRBV6-6
cdr3_nt: TGTGCCAGCAGTTACTCGACAGGGAGTTTCGATACGCAGTATTTT
cdr3_aa: CASSYSTGSFDTQYF

j_call: TRBJ1-6
cdr3_length: 14
clone_size: few
d_call: -
v_call: TRBV6-5
cdr3_nt: TGTGCCAGCAGTTACGGAGACAGCAATTCACCCCTCCACTTT
cdr3_aa: CASSYGDSNSPLHF

j_call: TRBJ2-5
cdr3_length: 14
clone_size: -
d_call: -
v_call: TRBV5-4
cdr3_nt: TGTGCCAGCAGCGTAGGTAGCAGGGAAGAGACCCAGTACTTC
cdr3_aa: CASSVGSREETQYF

j_call: TRBJ2-1
cdr3_length: 15
clone_size: -
d_call: TRBD2
v_call: TRBV2
cdr3_nt: TGTGCCAGCAGTGAAACTAGCGGGAGGGGGAATGAGCAGTTCTTC
cdr3_aa: CASSETSGRGNEQFF

j_call: TRBJ2-7
cdr3_length: 15
clone_size: -
d_call: TRBD1
v_call: TRBV5-1
cdr3_nt: TGCGCCAGCAGCTTGCAACAGGGGCCAGCCTACGAGCAGTACTTC
cdr3_aa: CASSLQQGPAYEQYF

j_call: TRBJ2-1
cdr3_length: 15
clone_size: -
d_call: TRBD1
v_call: TRBV5-8
cdr3_nt: TGTGCCAGCAGCTTGGTGGGACAGGTCTGGAATGAGCAGTTCTTC
cdr3_aa: CASSLVGQVWNEQFF

j_call: TRBJ2-7
cdr3_length: 14
clone_size: once
d_call: -
v_call: TRBV5-6
cdr3_nt: TGTGCTAGCAGAACCCTTAGCGGAATCTACGAGCAGTACTTC
cdr3_aa: CASRTLSGIYEQYF

j_call: TRBJ2-2
cdr3_length: 17
clone_size: -
d_call: TRBD1
v_call: TRBV9
cdr3_nt: TGTGCCAGCAGCGTAGCGGGGGGACAGGGAGGCACCGGGGAGCTGTTTTTT
cdr3_aa: CASSVAGGQGGTGELFF

j_call: TRBJ2-1
cdr3_length: 13
clone_size: -
d_call: -
v_call: TRBV9
cdr3_nt: TGTGCCAGCAGCCCCAGGGTATACAATGAGCAGTTCTTC
cdr3_aa: CASSPRVYNEQFF

j_call: TRBJ2-7
cdr3_length: 12
clone_size: -
d_call: -
v_call: TRBV25-1
cdr3_nt: TGTGCCAGCCAGCGCAACTCCTACGAGCAGTACTTC
cdr3_aa: CASQRNSYEQYF

j_call: TRBJ2-7
cdr3_length: 14
clone_size: once
d_call: -
v_call: TRBV28
cdr3_nt: TGTGCCAGCGGTGGGACTTACCGCTCCTACGAGCAGTACTTC
cdr3_aa: CASGGTYRSYEQYF

j_call: TRBJ2-1
cdr3_length: 14
clone_size: -
d_call: TRBD2
v_call: TRBV5-4
cdr3_nt: TGTGCCAGCAGGAGGACTAGCGGATACAATGAGCAGTTCTTC
cdr3_aa: CASRRTSGYNEQFF

j_call: TRBJ2-2
cdr3_length: 13
clone_size: -
d_call: -
v_call: TRBV18
cdr3_nt: TGTGCCAGCTCACCCACGTACACCGGGGAGCTGTTTTTT
cdr3_aa: CASSPTYTGELFF

j_call: TRBJ2-1
cdr3_length: 15
clone_size: -
d_call: -
v_call: TRBV9
cdr3_nt: TGTGCCAGCAGCGTAGTTGGGGGAAGAGGGAATGAGCAGTTCTTC
cdr3_aa: CASSVVGGRGNEQFF

j_call: TRBJ1-5
cdr3_length: 16
clone_size: -
d_call: TRBD1
v_call: TRBV19
cdr3_nt: TGTGCCAGTAGTATAGGACAGGGCGTTGGTAATCATCCCCAGCATTTT
cdr3_aa: CASSIGQGVGNHPQHF

j_call: TRBJ2-3
cdr3_length: 17
clone_size: -
d_call: TRBD2
v_call: TRBV5-1
cdr3_nt: TGCGCCAGCAGGATCGGACTAGCGGGAGGTTTCACAGATACGCAGTATTTT
cdr3_aa: CASRIGLAGGFTDTQYF

j_call: TRBJ2-1
cdr3_length: 18
clone_size: once
d_call: TRBD2
v_call: TRBV7-9
cdr3_nt: TGTGCCAGCAGCTCGGCTGGGGGACTAGCGAAAGCCTACAATGAGCAGTTCTTC
cdr3_aa: CASSSAGGLAKAYNEQFF

j_call: TRBJ2-6
cdr3_length: 18
clone_size: few
d_call: -
v_call: TRBV11-2
cdr3_nt: TGTGCCAGCAGCTTAGTCATCCCCAGGGCAAGAGGGGCCAACGTCCTGACTTTC
cdr3_aa: CASSLVIPRARGANVLTF

j_call: TRBJ2-3
cdr3_length: 14
clone_size: -
d_call: -
v_call: TRBV30
cdr3_nt: TGTGCCTGGAGTAGGCAGGAACGAGCAGATACGCAGTATTTT
cdr3_aa: CAWSRQERADTQYF

j_call: TRBJ2-1
cdr3_length: 15
clone_size: -
d_call: TRBD1
v_call: TRBV2
cdr3_nt: TGTGCCAGCAGTGCAGACAGGGGTACCTACAATGAGCAGTTCTTC
cdr3_aa: CASSADRGTYNEQFF

j_call: TRBJ2-2
cdr3_length: 17
clone_size: -
d_call: -
v_call: TRBV11-2
cdr3_nt: TGTGCCAGCACCACCAAGGTTTGGGGGCGCGACACCGGGGAGCTGTTTTTT
cdr3_aa: CASTTKVWGRDTGELFF